These T cell receptor beta chains were read from a single sample in a study of blood T cells in healthy people across ages. TCRdb fed the 5' RACE reads into MiXCR, producing one record per CDR3 protein. The sample shows around 1,000,000 distinct CDR3 sequences, approximately 26% of them seen only once. This same sample was also taken into another study, of T cells of mothers and their children.

The specimen sequenced was blood. Receptor source: a girl aged 2 to 9 in good health. Each CDR3 is given without its conserved first and last residue. A D gene is named only where the DNA matches it firmly.

>-|TRBD2|TRBV7-2
ASSRGLADAYEQY
>-|TRBD1|TRBV7-6
ASSSGQGLSYEQY
>TRBJ1-1|-|TRBV7-6
ASSLGTGGAEAF
>TRBJ2-2|-|TRBV15
ATSRDDLGVATGELF
>TRBJ1-6|-|TRBV4-3
ASSQDRGGNPPLH
>TRBJ2-1|TRBD2|TRBV24-1
ATSGWYSGGDQQF
>TRBJ2-3|TRBD1|TRBV12-3/TRBV12-4
ASSQDREADTQY
>TRBJ1-1|-|TRBV11-2
ASSWGRGNTEAF
>-|-|TRBV4-1
ASSQKPGPPLGNEQF
>TRBJ1-2|-|TRBV28
ASSSLVGINRYGYT
>TRBJ2-1|-|TRBV11-2
ASSLRARRDNEQF
>TRBJ2-5|TRBD2|TRBV5-6
ASSLNGRAGIETQY
>TRBJ1-1|-|TRBV28
ASSPSEGRLSTEAF
>TRBJ2-7|-|TRBV12-3/TRBV12-4
ASSSRQDSSYEQY
>TRBJ2-5|-|TRBV29-1
SVVSSSGTLWTQY
>TRBJ2-1|-|TRBV5-1
ASSLEGPEYNEQF
>TRBJ2-3|-|TRBV28
ASSLGGRGGTDMQY
>-|TRBD2|TRBV27
ASSFIAGDEQY
>TRBJ1-2|-|TRBV10-3
AISDPRLYGYT
>TRBJ2-3|TRBD1|TRBV7-3
ASSAAGTVPPDTQY
>TRBJ1-1|-|TRBV20-1
SAPSAGVDTEAF
>TRBJ2-1|TRBD1|TRBV5-6
ASSRDRGINEQF
>TRBJ2-7|-|TRBV10-3
AVNPTVGTYEQY